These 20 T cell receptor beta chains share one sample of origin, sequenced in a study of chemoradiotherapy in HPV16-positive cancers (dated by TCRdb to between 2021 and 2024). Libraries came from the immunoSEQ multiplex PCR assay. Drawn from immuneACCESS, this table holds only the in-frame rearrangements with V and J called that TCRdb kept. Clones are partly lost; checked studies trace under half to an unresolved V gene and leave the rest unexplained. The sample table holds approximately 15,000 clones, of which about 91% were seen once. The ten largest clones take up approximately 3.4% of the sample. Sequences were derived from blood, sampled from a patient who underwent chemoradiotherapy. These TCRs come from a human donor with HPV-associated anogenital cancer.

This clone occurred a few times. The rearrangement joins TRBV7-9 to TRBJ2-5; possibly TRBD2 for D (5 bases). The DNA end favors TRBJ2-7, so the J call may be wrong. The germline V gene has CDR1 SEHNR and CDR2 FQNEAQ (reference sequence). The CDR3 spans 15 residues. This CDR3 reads CASSSPDGKSYEQYF. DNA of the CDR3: TGTGCCAGCAGCTCACCTGACGGGAAATCCTACGAGCAGTACTTC.

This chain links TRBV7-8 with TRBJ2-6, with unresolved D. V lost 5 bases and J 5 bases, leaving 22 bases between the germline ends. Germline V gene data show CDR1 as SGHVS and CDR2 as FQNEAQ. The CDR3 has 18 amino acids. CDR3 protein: CASSGAGYPQSRANVLTF. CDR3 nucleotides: TGTGCCAGCAGCGGAGCTGGTTACCCACAAAGTCGGGCCAACGTCCTGACTTTC. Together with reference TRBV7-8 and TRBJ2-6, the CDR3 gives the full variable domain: GAGVSQSPRYKVAKRGQDVALRCDPISGHVSLFWYQQALGQGPEFLTYFQNEAQLDKSGLPSDRFFAERPEGSVSTLKIQRTQQEDSAVYLCASSGAGYPQSRANVLTFGAGSRLTVL.

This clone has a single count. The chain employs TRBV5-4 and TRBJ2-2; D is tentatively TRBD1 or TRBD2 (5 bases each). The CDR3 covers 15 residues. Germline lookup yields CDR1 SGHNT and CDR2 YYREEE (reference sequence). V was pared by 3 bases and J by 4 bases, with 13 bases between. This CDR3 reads CASSSNRDPTGELFF. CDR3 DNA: TGTGCCAGCAGCTCAAACCGGGACCCCACCGGGGAGCTGTTTTTT.

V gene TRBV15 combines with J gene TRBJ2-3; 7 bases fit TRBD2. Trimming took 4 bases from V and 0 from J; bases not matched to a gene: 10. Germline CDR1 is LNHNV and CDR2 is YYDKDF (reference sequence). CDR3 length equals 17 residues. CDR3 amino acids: CATSTTAGSGSTDTQYF. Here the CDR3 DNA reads TGTGCCACCAGCACCACCGCGGGTAGCGGGAGCACAGATACGCAGTATTTT.

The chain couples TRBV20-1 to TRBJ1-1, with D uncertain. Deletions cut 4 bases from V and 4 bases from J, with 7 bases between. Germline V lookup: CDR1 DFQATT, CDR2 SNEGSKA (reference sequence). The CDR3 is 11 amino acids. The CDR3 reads CSAIPGTEAFF. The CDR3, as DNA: TGCAGTGCTATTCCTGGCACTGAAGCTTTCTTT.

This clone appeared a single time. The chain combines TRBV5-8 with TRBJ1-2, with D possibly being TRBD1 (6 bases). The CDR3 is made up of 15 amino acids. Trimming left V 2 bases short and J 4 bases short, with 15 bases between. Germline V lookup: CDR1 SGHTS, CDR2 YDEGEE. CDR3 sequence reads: CASSFPRGDVYGYTF. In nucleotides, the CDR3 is TGTGCCAGCAGCTTTCCGAGGGGGGACGTCTATGGCTACACCTTC. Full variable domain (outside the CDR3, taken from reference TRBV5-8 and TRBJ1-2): EAGVTQSPTHLIKTRGQQATLRCSPISGHTSVYWYQQALGLGLQFLLWYDEGEERNRGNFPPRFSGRQFPNYSSELNVNALELEDSALYLCASSFPRGDVYGYTFGSGTRLTVV.

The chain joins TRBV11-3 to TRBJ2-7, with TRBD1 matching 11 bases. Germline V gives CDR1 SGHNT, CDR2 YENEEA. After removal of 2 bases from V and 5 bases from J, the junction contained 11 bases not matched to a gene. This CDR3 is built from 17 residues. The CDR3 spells CASSLSHGQGARDEQYF. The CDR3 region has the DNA TGTGCCAGCAGCTTATCCCACGGACAGGGGGCGAGGGACGAGCAGTACTTC.

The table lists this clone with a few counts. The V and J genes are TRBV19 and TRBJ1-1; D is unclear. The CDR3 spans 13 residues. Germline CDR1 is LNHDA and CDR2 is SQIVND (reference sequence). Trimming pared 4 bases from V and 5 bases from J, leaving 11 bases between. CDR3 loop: CASSTKGGTEAFF. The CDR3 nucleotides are TGTGCCAGTAGTACGAAGGGAGGGACTGAAGCTTTCTTT.

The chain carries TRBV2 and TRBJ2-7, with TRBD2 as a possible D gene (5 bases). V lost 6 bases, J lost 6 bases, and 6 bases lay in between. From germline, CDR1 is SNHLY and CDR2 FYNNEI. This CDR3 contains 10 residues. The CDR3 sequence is CASSGVEQYF. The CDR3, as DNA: TGTGCCAGCAGCGGGGTCGAGCAGTACTTC.

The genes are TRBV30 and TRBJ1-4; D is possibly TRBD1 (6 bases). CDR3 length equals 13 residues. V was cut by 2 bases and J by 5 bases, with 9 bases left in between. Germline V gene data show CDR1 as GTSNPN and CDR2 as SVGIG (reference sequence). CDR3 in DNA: TGTGCCTGGAGTCTTACAGGGAATGAAAAACTGTTTTTT. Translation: CAWSLTGNEKLFF.

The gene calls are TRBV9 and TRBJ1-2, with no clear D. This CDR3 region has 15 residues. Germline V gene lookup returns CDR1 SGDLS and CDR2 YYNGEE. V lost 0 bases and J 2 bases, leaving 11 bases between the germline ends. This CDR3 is CASSVEPHVNYGYTF. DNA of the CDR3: TGTGCCAGCAGCGTAGAACCCCACGTCAACTATGGCTACACCTTC. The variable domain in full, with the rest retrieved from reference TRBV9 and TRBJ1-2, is DSGVTQTPKHLITATGQRVTLRCSPRSGDLSVYWYQQSLDQGLQFLIQYYNGEERAKGNILERFSAQQFPDLHSELNLSSLELGDSALYFCASSVEPHVNYGYTFGSGTRLTVV.

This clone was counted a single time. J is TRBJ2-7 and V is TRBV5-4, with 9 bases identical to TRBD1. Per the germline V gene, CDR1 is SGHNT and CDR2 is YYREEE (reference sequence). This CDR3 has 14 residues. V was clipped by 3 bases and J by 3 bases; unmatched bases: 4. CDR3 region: CASSSGQGHYEQYF. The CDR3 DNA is TGTGCCAGCAGCTCGGGACAGGGACACTACGAGCAGTACTTC.

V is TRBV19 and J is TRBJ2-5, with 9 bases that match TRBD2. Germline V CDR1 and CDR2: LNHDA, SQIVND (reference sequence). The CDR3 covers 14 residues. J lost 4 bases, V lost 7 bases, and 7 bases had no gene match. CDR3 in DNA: TGTGCCAGTACCACGGCGGGGGGGAGAGAGACCCAGTACTTC. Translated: CASTTAGGRETQYF.

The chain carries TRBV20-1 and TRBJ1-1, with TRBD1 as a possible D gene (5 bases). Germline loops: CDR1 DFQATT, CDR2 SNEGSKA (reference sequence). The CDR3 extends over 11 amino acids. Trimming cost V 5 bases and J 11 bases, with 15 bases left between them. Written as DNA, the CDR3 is TGCAGTGCTTCCACGGGAGAGGGGGCTTTCTTT. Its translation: CSASTGEGAFF.

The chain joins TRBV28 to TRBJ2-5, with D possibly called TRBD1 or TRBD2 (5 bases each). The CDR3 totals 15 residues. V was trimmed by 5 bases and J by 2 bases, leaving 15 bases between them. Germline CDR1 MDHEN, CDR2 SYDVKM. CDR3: CASSPGTVEQETQYF. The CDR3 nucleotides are TGTGCCAGCAGTCCTGGGACGGTGGAACAAGAGACCCAGTACTTC.

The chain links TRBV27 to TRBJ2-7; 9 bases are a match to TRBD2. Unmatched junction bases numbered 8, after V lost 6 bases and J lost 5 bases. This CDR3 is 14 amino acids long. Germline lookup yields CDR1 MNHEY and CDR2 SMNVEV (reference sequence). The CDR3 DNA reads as TGTGCCAGCAGGGATCTAGCGGGAAGGAACGAGCAGTACTTC. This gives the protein CASRDLAGRNEQYF.

CDR3 DNA: TGTGCCAGCAGCTTTACAGATACGCAGTATTTT. This encodes CASSFTDTQYF. V usage is TRBV7-9 and J usage is TRBJ2-3; D call uncertain. The ends were cut back, 3 bases at V and 3 bases at J, with 1 base in the middle. Germline CDR1 and CDR2: SEHNR and FQNEAQ (reference sequence). The CDR3 has 11 amino acids.

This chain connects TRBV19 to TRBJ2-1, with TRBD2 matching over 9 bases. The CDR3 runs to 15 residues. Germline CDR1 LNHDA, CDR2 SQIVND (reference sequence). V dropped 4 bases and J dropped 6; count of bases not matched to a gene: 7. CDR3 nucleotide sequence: TGTGCCAGTAGTAAGCTAGCGGGAAGGAGCAATGAGCAGTTCTTC. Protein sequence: CASSKLAGRSNEQFF. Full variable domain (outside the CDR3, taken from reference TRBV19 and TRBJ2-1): DGGITQSPKYLFRKEGQNVTLSCEQNLNHDAMYWYRQDPGQGLRLIYYSQIVNDFQKGDIAEGYSVSREKKESFPLTVTSAQKNPTAFYLCASSKLAGRSNEQFFGPGTRLTVL.

CDR3 amino acids: CASSFPGSGDPYEQYF. The CDR3 DNA reads as TGTGCCAGCAGTTTCCCCGGGTCGGGGGACCCCTACGAGCAGTACTTC. V usage is TRBV6-5 and J usage is TRBJ2-7; D perhaps matches TRBD2 (6 bases). Germline CDR1 reads MNHEY; CDR2 reads SVGAGI. This CDR3 has 16 residues. V was cut by 4 bases and J by 2 bases, with 18 bases left in between.

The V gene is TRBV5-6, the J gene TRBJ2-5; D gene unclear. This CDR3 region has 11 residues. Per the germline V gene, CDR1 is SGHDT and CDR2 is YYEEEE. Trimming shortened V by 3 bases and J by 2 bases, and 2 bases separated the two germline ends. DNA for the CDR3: TGTGCCAGCAGCTGGCAAGAGACCCAGTACTTC. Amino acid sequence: CASSWQETQYF.